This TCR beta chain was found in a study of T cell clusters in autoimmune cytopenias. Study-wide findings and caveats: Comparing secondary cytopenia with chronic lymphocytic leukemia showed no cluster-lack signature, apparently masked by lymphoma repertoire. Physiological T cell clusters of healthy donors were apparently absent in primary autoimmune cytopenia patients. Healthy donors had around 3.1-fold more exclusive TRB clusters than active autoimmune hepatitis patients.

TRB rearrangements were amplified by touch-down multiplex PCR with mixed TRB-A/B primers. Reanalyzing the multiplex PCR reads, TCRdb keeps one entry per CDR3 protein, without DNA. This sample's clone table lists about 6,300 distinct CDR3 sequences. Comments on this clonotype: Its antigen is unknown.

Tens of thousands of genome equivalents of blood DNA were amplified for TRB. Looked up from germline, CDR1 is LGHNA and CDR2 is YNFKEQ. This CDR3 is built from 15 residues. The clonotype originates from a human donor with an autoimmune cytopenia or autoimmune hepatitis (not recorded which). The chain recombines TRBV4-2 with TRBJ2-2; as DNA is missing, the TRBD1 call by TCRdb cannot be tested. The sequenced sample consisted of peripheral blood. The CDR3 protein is CASSQGGRAPGELFF.